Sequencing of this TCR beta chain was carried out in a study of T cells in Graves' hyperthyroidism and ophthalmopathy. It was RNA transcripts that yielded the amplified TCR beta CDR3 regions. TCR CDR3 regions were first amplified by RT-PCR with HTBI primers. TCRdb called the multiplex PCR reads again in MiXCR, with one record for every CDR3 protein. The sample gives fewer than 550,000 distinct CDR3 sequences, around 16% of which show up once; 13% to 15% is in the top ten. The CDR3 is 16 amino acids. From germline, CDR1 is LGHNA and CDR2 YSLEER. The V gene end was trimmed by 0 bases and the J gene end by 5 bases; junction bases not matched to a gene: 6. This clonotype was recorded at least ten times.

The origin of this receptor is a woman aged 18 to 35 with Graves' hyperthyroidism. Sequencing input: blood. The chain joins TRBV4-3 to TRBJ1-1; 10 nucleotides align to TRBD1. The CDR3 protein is CASSQDSDRGLTEAFF. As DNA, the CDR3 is TGCGCCAGCAGCCAAGATAGCGACAGGGGGCTTACTGAAGCTTTCTTT.